This section outlines one T cell receptor (beta chain) sequence together with its context. The sample holds a few counts of this clonotype. Its antigen is unknown. Base qualities are not provided; no much larger clone lies one nucleotide away. Cut back by 5 bases and 2 bases, the V and J ends lie 12 bases apart. Based on the germline V gene, the CDR1 and CDR2 sequences are SGHRS and YFSETQ. The CDR3 covers 14 residues, taking in both the cysteine and the phenylalanine. Only the CDR3 DNA is retained, 42 bases long and in frame from the first base. Sequencing was performed on an Illumina NovaSeq 6000. TCRalpha and TCRbeta cDNA libraries were constructed by 5'RACE with constant-segment primers, with sample barcodes and unique molecular identifiers being introduced. Trizol reagent was used to extract RNA from every sample. Library amplification was performed in two PCR steps, and a second sample barcode and Illumina TruSeq adapters were introduced in the second step. Sequencing of libraries was performed on an Illumina NovaSeq with 2 x 150 bp paired-end reads. The paper's processing steps were these. The reads were demultiplexed and collapsed into UMI-guided consensus sequences using migec v1.2.7. Using mixcr v2.1.11, UMI consensuses were aligned to TRA and TRB V and J templates and then assembled into clonotypes. Clonotypes were classified as expanded or contracted when called significant by both edgeR and NoisET, with noise models trained on biological replicates. For edgeR calls, the cutoffs were a false discovery rate-adjusted p below 0.01 and a log2 fold-change threshold of 1. As an exploratory analysis of dynamics, max-normalized trajectories of the 1000 most abundant clonotypes were examined by PCA with hierarchical clustering. Separately sequenced CD4+ and CD8+ repertoires were used to assign a CD4 or CD8 phenotype to each responding clone. TCRdb itself trimmed the public reads at Q25 with fastp, ran MiXCR and retained productive beta chains. Every entry covers one CDR3 protein and lists the most common genes and DNA from its rows. V and J calls and clone size were set by TCRdb, not the authors. The table for this sample lists around 310,000 distinct CDR3 sequences; about 15% of them were counted only once. The ten largest clones capture 20% to 25% of the sample.

The record originates from a study of T-cell memory formation after mild COVID-19 (dated by TCRdb to 2020 to 2023). As for the study more broadly: TCR sequence clusters from the two donors were largely donor specific. T-cell clones expanding and contracting after mild COVID-19 in two donors were tracked by longitudinal TCRalpha and TCRbeta repertoire sequencing. Two young, previously healthy adult volunteers, one female and one male, were included in the cohort. Results and caveats for the whole study, not just this receptor: Contracting CD4+ clones were located mainly in the CM and EM memory subsets, whereas CD8+ clones were found to be enriched in EMRA. SARS-CoV-2 specificity of the second-wave clones peaking on day 37 was not confirmed. From day 15 to 85, contracting clones showed balanced CD4/CD8 phenotypes, whereas a second wave of clones that expanded from day 15 to 37 leaned towards CD4+. Only two mild cases were covered in the study, and larger cohorts including severe cases with pre-infection samples were considered necessary. The detection of some responding clones in pre-infection memory suggests that pre-existing cross-reactive memory T cells joined the SARS-CoV-2 response.

Ficoll-Paque density gradient centrifugation was used to isolate PBMCs. The sequence was obtained from a man younger than 30 who had mild COVID-19 (a few samples of this study predate the infection). The sample titles of this study are shuffled in the database, so cell type and time point are left out; the donor was told from shared clones. Sequencing was performed on PBMCs or a T cell subset sorted from them (not recorded which). This sequence uses TRBV5-1 and TRBJ2-3, with the D gene not clear enough to name. The CDR3 has the sequence CASSSGPATDTQYF. The DNA sequence reads TGCGCCAGCAGTTCCGGTCCAGCCACAGATACGCAGTATTTT.